These 7 T cell receptor beta chains were sequenced from one sample in a study of patients and donors after allogeneic stem cell transplantation. TCRdb itself ran the RT-PCR reads through MiXCR, one entry per CDR3 protein. Of fewer than 75,000 distinct CDR3 sequences listed, about 30% were seen once; the top ten hold roughly 29%. The source material was blood, either unsorted or a sorted T cell fraction (not recorded which). Source of these receptors: a human donor who was either an allogeneic HSCT recipient or a stem cell or donor lymphocyte infusion donor (not recorded which). It is not recorded whose cells these are; they may come from a transplant donor.

This chain links TRBV5-1 with TRBJ1-1; a possible D gene is TRBD1 (6 bases). CDR3 length equals 13 residues. V lost 4 bases and J 1 base, leaving 8 bases between the germline ends. CDR1 and CDR2 (germline): SGHRS, YFSETQ. The CDR3 nucleotides read TGCGCCAGCAGCCCGGGACAGAACACTGAAGCTTTCTTT. Protein product: CASSPGQNTEAFF.

This clonotype was counted between two and nine times. At one of its ends the junction is not consistent with the germline gene, which may arise from a read error. The rearrangement joins TRBV9 to TRBJ2-7; possible D gene TRBD2, 5 bases. This CDR3 contains 15 residues. Per the germline V gene, CDR1 is SGDLS and CDR2 is YYNGEE. CDR3 sequence: CASSLLLAADYAQYF. Written as DNA, the CDR3 is TGTGCCAGCAGCCTCTTGCTAGCAGCCGACTACGCGCAGTACTTC.

V usage is TRBV5-1 and J usage is TRBJ1-2; TRBD1 aligns across 7 bases. In germline, CDR1 is SGHRS, CDR2 YFSETQ. This CDR3 has 14 amino acids. J gave up 3 bases and V 0 bases, and 2 bases lay outside the gene matches. The CDR3 reads CASSLDRGYYGYTF. CDR3 DNA: TGCGCCAGCAGCTTGGACAGGGGCTACTATGGCTACACCTTC.

This clonotype was detected only once. The chain combines TRBV5-1 with TRBJ2-6; 9 nucleotides line up with TRBD2. The CDR3 sequence is 15 residues long. V was pared by 0 bases and J by 11 bases, with 6 bases of the junction left unmatched. Germline values: CDR1 SGHRS, CDR2 YFSETQ. This CDR3 is CASSLGVSGRDVLTF. Written as DNA, the CDR3 is TGCGCCAGCAGCTTGGGTGTTAGCGGGAGAGACGTCCTGACTTTC.

The chain joins TRBV12-3 or TRBV12-4 to TRBJ1-5; a possible D gene is TRBD1 (5 bases). The CDR3 spans 14 residues. V lost 5 bases and J lost 7, with 15 bases in between. The chain's CDR3 is CASSPIGRDQPQHF. CDR3 nucleotide sequence: TGTGCCAGCAGTCCCATCGGAAGGGACCAGCCCCAGCATTTT.

The gene calls are TRBV9 and TRBJ2-1; 7 nucleotides line up with TRBD2. The ends lost 6 bases at V and 3 bases at J; junction bases unmatched: 6. The CDR3 runs 14 residues. Germline values: CDR1 SGDLS, CDR2 YYNGEE. This CDR3 reads CASTGGLGYNEQFF. Here the CDR3 DNA reads TGTGCCAGCACAGGAGGACTAGGCTACAATGAGCAGTTCTTC.

The chain couples TRBV5-5 to TRBJ2-7; the D is unclear. The V gene's germline CDR1 is SGHKS and CDR2 YYEKEE (reference sequence). This CDR3 has 12 residues. Between the trimmed V and J ends, which lost 1 base and 2 bases, there was a span of 4 bases. CDR3 DNA: TGTGCCAGCAGCTTGTACACCTACGAGCAGTACTTC. It encodes CASSLYTYEQYF.